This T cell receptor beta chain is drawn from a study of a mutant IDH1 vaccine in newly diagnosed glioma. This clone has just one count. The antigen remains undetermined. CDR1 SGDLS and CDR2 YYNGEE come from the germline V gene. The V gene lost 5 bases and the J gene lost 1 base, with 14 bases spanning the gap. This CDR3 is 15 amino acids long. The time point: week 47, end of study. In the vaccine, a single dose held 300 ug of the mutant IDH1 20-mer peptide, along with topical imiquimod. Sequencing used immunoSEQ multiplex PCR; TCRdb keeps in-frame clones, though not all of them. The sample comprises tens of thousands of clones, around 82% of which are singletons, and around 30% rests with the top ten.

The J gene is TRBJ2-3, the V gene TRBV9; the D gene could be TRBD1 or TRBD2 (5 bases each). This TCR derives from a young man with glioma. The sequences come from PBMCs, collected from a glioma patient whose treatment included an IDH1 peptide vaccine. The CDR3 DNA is TGTGCCAGCAGTTCCAGTCGGGGACGCACAGATACGCAGTATTTT. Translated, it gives CASSSSRGRTDTQYF.